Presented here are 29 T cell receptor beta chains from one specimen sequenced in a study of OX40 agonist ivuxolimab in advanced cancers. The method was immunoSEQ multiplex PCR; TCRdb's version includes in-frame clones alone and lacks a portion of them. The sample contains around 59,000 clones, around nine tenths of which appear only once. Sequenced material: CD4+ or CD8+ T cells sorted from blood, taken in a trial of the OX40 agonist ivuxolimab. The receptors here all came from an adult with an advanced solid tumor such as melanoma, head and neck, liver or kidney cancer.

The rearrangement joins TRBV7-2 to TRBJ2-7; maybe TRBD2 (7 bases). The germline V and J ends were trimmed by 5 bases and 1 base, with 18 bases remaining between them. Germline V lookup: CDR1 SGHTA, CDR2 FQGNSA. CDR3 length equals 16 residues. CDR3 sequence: CASSHQGGGASYEQYF. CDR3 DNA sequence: TGTGCCAGCAGCCACCAAGGGGGGGGCGCATCCTACGAGCAGTACTTC.

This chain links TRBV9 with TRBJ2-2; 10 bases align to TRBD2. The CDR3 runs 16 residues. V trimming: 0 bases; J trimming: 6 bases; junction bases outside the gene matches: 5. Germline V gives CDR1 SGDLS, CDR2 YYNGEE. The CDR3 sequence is CASSVEALAGSGELFF. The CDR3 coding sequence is TGTGCCAGCAGCGTAGAGGCACTAGCGGGATCCGGGGAGCTGTTTTTT.

CDR3 protein: CASSNVPGQGVKGYTF. The CDR3 DNA sequence: TGTGCCAGCAGTAACGTCCCGGGACAGGGGGTCAAGGGCTACACCTTC. This chain connects TRBV28 to TRBJ1-2; 11 bases agree with TRBD1. Trimming removed 5 bases from V and 8 bases from J; junction bases left unmatched: 13. The CDR3 covers 16 residues. CDR1 and CDR2 from the germline V gene are MDHEN and SYDVKM.

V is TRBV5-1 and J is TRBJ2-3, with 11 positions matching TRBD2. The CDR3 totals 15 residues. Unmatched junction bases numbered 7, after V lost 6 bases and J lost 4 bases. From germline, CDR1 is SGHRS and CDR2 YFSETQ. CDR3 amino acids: CASTSALAGADTQYF. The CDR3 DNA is TGCGCCAGCACCTCAGCACTAGCGGGAGCAGATACGCAGTATTTT.

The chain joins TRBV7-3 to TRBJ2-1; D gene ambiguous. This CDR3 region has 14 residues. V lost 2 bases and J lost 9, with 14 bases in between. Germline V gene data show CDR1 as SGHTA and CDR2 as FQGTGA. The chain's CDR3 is CASSLSGARGEQFF. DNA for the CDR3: TGTGCCAGCAGCTTATCCGGAGCCCGCGGTGAGCAGTTCTTC.

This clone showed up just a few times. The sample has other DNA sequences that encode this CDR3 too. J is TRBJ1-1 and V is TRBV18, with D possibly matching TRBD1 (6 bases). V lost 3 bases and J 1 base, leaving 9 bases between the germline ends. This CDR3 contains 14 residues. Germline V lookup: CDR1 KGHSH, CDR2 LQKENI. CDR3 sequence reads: CASSPGQSNTEAFF. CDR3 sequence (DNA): TGTGCCAGCTCACCCGGACAGTCGAACACTGAAGCTTTCTTT.

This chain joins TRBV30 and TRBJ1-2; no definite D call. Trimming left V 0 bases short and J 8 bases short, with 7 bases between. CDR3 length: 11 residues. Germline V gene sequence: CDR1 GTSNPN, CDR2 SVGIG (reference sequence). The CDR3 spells CAWSVGGGYTF. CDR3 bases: TGTGCCTGGAGTGTCGGCGGCGGCTACACCTTC. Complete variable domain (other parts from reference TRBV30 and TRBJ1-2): SQTIHQWPATLVQPVGSPLSLECTVEGTSNPNLYWYRQAAGRGLQLLFYSVGIGQISSEVPQNLSASRPQDRQFILSSKKLLLSDSGFYLCAWSVGGGYTFGSGTRLTVV.

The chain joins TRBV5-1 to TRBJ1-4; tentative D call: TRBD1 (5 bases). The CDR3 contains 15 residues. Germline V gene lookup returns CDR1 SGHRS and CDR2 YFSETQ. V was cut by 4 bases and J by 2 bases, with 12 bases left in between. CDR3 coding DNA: TGCGCCAGCAGCCTAGGGGCTGGGACTAATGAAAAACTGTTTTTT. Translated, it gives CASSLGAGTNEKLFF.

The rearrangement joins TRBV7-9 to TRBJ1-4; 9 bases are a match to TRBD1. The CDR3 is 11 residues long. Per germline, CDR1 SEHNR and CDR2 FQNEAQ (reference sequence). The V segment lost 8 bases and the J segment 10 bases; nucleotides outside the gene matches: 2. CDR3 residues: CASQGQGKLFF. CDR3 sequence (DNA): TGTGCCAGCCAGGGACAGGGAAAACTGTTTTTT.

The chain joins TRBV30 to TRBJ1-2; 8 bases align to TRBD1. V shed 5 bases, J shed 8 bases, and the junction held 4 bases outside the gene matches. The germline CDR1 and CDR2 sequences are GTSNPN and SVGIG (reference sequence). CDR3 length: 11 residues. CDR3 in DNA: TGTGCCTGGGGGACAGGAGGCGGCTACACCTTC. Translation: CAWGTGGGYTF.

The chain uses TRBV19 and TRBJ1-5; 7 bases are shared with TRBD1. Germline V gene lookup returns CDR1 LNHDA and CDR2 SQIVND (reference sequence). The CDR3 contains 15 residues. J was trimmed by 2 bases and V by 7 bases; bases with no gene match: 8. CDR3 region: CASNFRGEGNQPQHF. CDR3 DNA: TGTGCCAGTAACTTCAGGGGGGAGGGCAATCAGCCCCAGCATTTT.

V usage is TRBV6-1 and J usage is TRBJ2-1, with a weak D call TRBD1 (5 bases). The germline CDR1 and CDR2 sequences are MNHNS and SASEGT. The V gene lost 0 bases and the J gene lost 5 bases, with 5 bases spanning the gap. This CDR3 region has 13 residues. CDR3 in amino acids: CASSEAGDNEQFF. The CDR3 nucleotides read TGTGCCAGCAGTGAAGCAGGGGACAATGAGCAGTTCTTC.

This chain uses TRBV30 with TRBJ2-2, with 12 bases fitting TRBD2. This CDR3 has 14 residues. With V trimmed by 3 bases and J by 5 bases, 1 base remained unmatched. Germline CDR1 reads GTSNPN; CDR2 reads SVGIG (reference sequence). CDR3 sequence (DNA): TGTGCCTGGAGAGGGACTAGCGGGACCGGGGAGCTGTTTTTT. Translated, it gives CAWRGTSGTGELFF. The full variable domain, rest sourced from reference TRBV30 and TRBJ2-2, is SQTIHQWPATLVQPVGSPLSLECTVEGTSNPNLYWYRQAAGRGLQLLFYSVGIGQISSEVPQNLSASRPQDRQFILSSKKLLLSDSGFYLCAWRGTSGTGELFFGEGSRLTVL.

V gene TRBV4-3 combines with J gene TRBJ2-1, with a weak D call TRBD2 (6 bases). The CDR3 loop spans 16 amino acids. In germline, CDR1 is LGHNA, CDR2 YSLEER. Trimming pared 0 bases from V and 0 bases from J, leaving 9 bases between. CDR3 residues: CASSQDSGSSYNEQFF. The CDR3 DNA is TGCGCCAGCAGCCAAGATTCCGGGAGCTCCTACAATGAGCAGTTCTTC.

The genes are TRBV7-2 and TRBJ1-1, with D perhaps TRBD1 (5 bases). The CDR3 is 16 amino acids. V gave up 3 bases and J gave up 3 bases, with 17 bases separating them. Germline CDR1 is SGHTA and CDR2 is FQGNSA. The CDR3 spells CASSFTSPGPYTEAFF. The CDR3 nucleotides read TGTGCCAGCAGCTTCACGTCACCGGGACCGTACACTGAAGCTTTCTTT.

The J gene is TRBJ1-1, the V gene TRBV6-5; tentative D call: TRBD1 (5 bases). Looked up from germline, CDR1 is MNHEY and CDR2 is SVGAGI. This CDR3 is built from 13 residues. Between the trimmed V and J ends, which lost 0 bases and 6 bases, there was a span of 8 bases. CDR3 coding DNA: TGTGCCAGCAGTTACTCAGGGGAAGCTGAAGCTTTCTTT. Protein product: CASSYSGEAEAFF.

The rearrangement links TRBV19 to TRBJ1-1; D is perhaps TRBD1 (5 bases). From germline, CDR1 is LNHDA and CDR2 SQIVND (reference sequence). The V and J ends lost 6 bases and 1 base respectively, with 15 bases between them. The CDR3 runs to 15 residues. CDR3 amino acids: CASSWRGRGNTEAFF. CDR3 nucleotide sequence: TGTGCCAGTAGCTGGCGGGGCAGAGGGAACACTGAAGCTTTCTTT.

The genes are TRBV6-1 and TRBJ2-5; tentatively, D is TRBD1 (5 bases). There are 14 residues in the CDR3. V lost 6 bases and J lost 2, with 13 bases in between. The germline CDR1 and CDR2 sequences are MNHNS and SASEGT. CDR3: CASSLGHTQETQYF. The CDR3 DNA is TGTGCCAGCAGCCTCGGACATACTCAAGAGACCCAGTACTTC.

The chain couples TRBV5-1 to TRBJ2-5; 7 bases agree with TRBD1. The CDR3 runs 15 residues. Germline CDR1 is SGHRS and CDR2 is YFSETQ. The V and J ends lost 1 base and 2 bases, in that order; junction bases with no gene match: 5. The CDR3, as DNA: TGCGCCAGCAGCTTGTGGGGACAGAGTCAAGAGACCCAGTACTTC. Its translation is CASSLWGQSQETQYF.

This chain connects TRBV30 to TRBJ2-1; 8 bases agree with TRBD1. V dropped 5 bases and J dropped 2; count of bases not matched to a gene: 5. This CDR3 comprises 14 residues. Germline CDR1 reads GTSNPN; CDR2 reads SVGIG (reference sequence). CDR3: CAWEGQEAYNEQFF. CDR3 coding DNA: TGTGCCTGGGAGGGACAGGAGGCCTACAATGAGCAGTTCTTC. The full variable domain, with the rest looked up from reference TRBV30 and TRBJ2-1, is SQTIHQWPATLVQPVGSPLSLECTVEGTSNPNLYWYRQAAGRGLQLLFYSVGIGQISSEVPQNLSASRPQDRQFILSSKKLLLSDSGFYLCAWEGQEAYNEQFFGPGTRLTVL.

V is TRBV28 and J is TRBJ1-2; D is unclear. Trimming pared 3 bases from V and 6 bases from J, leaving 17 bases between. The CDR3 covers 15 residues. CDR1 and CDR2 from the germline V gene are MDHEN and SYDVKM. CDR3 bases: TGTGCCAGCAGTTTCCCGGAAGGCGTGTTAGATGGCTACACCTTC. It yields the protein CASSFPEGVLDGYTF.

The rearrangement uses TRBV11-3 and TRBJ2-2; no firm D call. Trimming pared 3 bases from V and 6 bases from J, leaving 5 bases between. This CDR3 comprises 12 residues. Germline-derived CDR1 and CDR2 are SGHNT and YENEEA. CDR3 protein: CASSFQSGELFF. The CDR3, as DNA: TGTGCCAGCAGCTTCCAATCCGGGGAGCTGTTTTTT.

As DNA, the CDR3 is TGCAGTGCTACCCCTGGAGAGACCCAGTACTTC. It yields the protein CSATPGETQYF. This chain joins TRBV20-1 and TRBJ2-5; D unresolved. The CDR3 consists of 11 residues. V was trimmed by 4 bases and J by 4 bases, leaving 7 bases between them. The germline V gene has CDR1 DFQATT and CDR2 SNEGSKA (reference sequence).

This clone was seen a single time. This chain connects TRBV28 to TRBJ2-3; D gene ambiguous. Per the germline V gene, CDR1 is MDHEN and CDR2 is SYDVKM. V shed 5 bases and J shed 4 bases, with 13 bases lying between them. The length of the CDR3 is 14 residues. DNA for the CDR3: TGTGCCAGCAGTCCAAGTAGGGTTTCAGATACGCAGTATTTT. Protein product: CASSPSRVSDTQYF.

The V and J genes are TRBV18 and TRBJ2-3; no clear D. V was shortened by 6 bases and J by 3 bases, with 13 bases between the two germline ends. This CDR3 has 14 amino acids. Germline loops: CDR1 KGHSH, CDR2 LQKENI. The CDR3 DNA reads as TGTGCCAGCTCGCGATACAGCCGGACAGATACGCAGTATTTT. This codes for CASSRYSRTDTQYF. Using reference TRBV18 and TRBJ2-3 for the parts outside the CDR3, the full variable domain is NAGVMQNPRHLVRRRGQEARLRCSPMKGHSHVYWYRQLPEEGLKFMVYLQKENIIDESGMPKERFSAEFPKEGPSILRIQQVVRGDSAAYFCASSRYSRTDTQYFGPGTRLTVL.

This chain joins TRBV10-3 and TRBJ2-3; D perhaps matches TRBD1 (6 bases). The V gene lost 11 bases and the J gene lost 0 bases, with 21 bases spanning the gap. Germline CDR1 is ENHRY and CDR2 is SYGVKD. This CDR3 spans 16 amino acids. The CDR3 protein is CAVGQISGSSTDTQYF. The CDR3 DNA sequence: TGTGCCGTCGGACAGATCTCTGGTTCAAGCACAGATACGCAGTATTTT.

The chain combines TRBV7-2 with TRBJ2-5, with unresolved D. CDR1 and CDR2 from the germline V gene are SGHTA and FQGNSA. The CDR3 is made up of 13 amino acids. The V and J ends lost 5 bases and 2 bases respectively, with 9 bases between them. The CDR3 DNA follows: TGTGCCAGCAGCAGACCCTTTCAAGAGACCCAGTACTTC. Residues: CASSRPFQETQYF.

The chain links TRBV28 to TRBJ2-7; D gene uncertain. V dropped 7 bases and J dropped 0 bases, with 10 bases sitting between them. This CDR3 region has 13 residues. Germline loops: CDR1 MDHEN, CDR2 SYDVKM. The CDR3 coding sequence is TGTGCCAGCAAAGTAGACGTCTCCTACGAGCAGTACTTC. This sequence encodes CASKVDVSYEQYF.

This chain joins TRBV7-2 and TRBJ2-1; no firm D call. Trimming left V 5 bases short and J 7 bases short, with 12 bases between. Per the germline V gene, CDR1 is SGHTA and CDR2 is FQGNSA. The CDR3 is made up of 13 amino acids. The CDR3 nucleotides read TGTGCCAGCAGCCCCGGAGCTTGGAATGAGCAGTTCTTC. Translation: CASSPGAWNEQFF. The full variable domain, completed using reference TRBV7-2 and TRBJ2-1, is GAGVSQSPSNKVTEKGKDVELRCDPISGHTALYWYRQSLGQGLEFLIYFQGNSAPDKSGLPSDRFSAERTGGSVSTLTIQRTQQEDSAVYLCASSPGAWNEQFFGPGTRLTVL.